Listed below are T cell receptor beta chains from one sample, sequenced in a study of shared clonotypes between healthy human individuals. Clones were read by immunoSEQ multiplex PCR, and TCRdb kept only the in-frame ones, dropping some. Here the sample spans more than 550,000 clones, about nine tenths being singletons. The material sequenced was memory CD8+ T cells from PBMCs. Source of these receptors: a man aged 18 to 29 in good health. Some clones in this sample may be carry-over from other donors' samples. The CDR3 runs from the conserved cysteine through the conserved F or W. Each record gives: J gene, D gene, clone size, V gene, CDR3 protein, CDR3 DNA. The D gene is left open where the match is weak. The listing skips clone size in some rows; elsewhere it reads once, few, many or a size class.

TRBJ2-7,TRBD1,.,TRBV27,CASSSSRGQVSYEQYF,TGTGCCAGCAGTTCCTCGAGGGGACAGGTATCCTACGAGCAGTACTTC
TRBJ1-5,TRBD1,.,TRBV28,CASSSYTFDRAYQPQHF,TGTGCCAGCAGTTCATATACGTTTGACAGGGCCTATCAGCCCCAGCATTTT
TRBJ2-5,TRBD2,.,TRBV9,CASSSRGEQETQYF,TGTGCCAGCAGCTCTCGGGGGGAGCAAGAGACCCAGTACTTC
TRBJ2-7,.,.,TRBV6-5,CAGSYSEGVEQYF,TGTGCCGGCAGTTACTCGGAGGGAGTCGAGCAGTACTTC
TRBJ2-3,.,.,TRBV28,CASSFLTDLRDTQYF,TGTGCCAGCAGTTTCCTTACCGATCTAAGAGATACGCAGTATTTT
TRBJ1-2,.,.,TRBV21-1,CASSKKAVMTVFRVYTF,TGTGCCAGCAGCAAAAAGGCCGTTATGACGGTCTTTAGGGTGTACACCTTC
TRBJ2-7,.,.,TRBV15,CATSRQGKGEQYF,TGTGCCACCAGCAGACAGGGGAAGGGCGAGCAGTACTTC
TRBJ1-5,.,.,TRBV6-5,CASSLSPHQPQHF,TGTGCCAGCAGCCTCTCCCCACATCAGCCCCAGCATTTT
TRBJ1-1,.,.,TRBV19,CASEAGAGLNTEAFF,TGTGCCAGCGAGGCGGGCGCAGGGTTAAACACTGAAGCTTTCTTT
TRBJ2-1,.,.,TRBV5-1,CASSWDMVEQFF,TGCGCCAGCAGCTGGGACATGGTGGAGCAGTTCTTC
TRBJ1-2,.,.,TRBV4-1,CASTPGPGLSGYTF,TGCGCCAGCACCCCGGGGCCTGGGCTCTCTGGCTACACCTTC
TRBJ1-1,.,once,TRBV7-9,CASRLGSGSGSEAFF,TGTGCCAGCAGATTGGGTTCGGGCAGCGGCTCTGAAGCTTTCTTT
TRBJ1-4,.,.,TRBV7-9,CASSLAGDLFVGAYEKLFF,TGTGCCAGCAGCTTAGCGGGTGATCTCTTCGTAGGGGCGTATGAAAAACTGTTTTTT
TRBJ2-1,.,.,TRBV7-9,CASSLTTTDLYNEQFF,TGTGCCAGCAGCTTAACTACCACTGACTTGTACAATGAGCAGTTCTTC
TRBJ2-1,.,.,TRBV29-1,CSGVPGGNEQFF,TGCAGCGGCGTCCCCGGGGGAAATGAGCAGTTCTTC
TRBJ1-2,TRBD1,once,TRBV27,CASSPTDREDPGYGYTF,TGTGCCAGCAGCCCCACGGACAGGGAGGACCCCGGATATGGCTACACCTTC
TRBJ2-7,.,.,TRBV27,CASSPGGPGQYF,TGTGCCAGCAGTCCCGGGGGACCTGGGCAGTACTTC
TRBJ2-1,.,.,TRBV11-1,CASSLYRWDEQFF,TGTGCCAGCAGCTTATATCGGTGGGATGAGCAGTTCTTC
TRBJ1-1,.,.,TRBV28,CASRGWGDTEAFF,TGTGCCAGCAGAGGGTGGGGGGACACTGAAGCTTTCTTT
TRBJ1-5,.,.,TRBV5-6,CASSLGGGSNQPQHF,TGTGCCAGCAGCTTGGGCGGAGGGAGCAATCAGCCCCAGCATTTT
TRBJ1-4,TRBD1,.,TRBV19,CASSARDSSTNEKLFF,TGTGCCAGTAGTGCCAGGGACAGCTCAACTAATGAAAAACTGTTTTTT
TRBJ2-7,.,.,TRBV27,CASSFTAGEQYF,TGTGCCAGCAGTTTTACGGCCGGCGAGCAGTACTTC
TRBJ2-7,.,.,TRBV27,CASSPQVSYEQYF,TGTGCCAGCAGTCCGCAGGTCTCCTACGAGCAGTACTTC
TRBJ1-1,.,.,TRBV6-5,CASSYTITGNTEAFF,TGTGCCAGCAGTTACACCATCACAGGGAACACTGAAGCTTTCTTT
TRBJ2-5,.,.,TRBV7-9,CASSFPAETQYF,TGTGCCAGCAGCTTTCCGGCAGAGACCCAGTACTTC
TRBJ1-2,.,.,TRBV28,CASSPPPTLLRGIYGYTF,TGTGCCAGCAGTCCTCCTCCCACTCTCCTGAGGGGCATATATGGCTACACCTTC
TRBJ2-2,TRBD2,.,TRBV19,CASKTSGRGYTGELFF,TGTGCCAGTAAGACTAGCGGGAGAGGTTACACCGGGGAGCTGTTTTTT
TRBJ2-7,TRBD1,.,TRBV11-2,CASSLEATGDYEQYF,TGTGCCAGCAGCTTAGAGGCGACAGGGGACTACGAGCAGTACTTC